Below, 6 T cell receptor beta chains from the same sample are listed, as sequenced in a study of regulatory T cells in long-lasting Graves disease. HTBI primers from iRepertoire and Arm-PCR of CDR3 regions yielded the TCR beta libraries. TCRdb called the multiplex PCR reads again in MiXCR, with one record for every CDR3 protein. The sample yields over 450,000 distinct CDR3 sequences, around a fifth seen once. Time point described: persistent/refractory GD, antithyroid drugs over 5 years with positive TRAb. Extracted PBMC RNA gave rise to the TCR library. Sequencing was performed on peripheral blood mononuclear cells (PBMCs), taken when the disease was refractory, from a patient treated with antithyroid drugs. These receptors all stem from a female donor with Graves disease.

The table lists this clonotype with many counts. This chain connects TRBV20-1 to TRBJ2-7; D is unresolved. CDR1 is DFQATT and CDR2 is SNEGSKA in the germline V gene (reference sequence). V was cut by 2 bases and J by 4 bases, with 6 bases left in between. This CDR3 spans 11 amino acids. The CDR3 loop reads CSARMGYEQYF. CDR3 nucleotides: TGCAGTGCTAGAATGGGGTACGAGCAGTACTTC.

CDR3 in DNA: TGTGCCAGCAGTTCCGGCCCCGGGGCGCGGGGACCTGAAGCTTTCTTT. Translation: CASSSGPGARGPEAFF. This rearrangement joins TRBV6-5 to TRBJ1-1, with a possible D match to TRBD1 (5 bases). Germline CDR1 reads MNHEY; CDR2 reads SVGAGI. This CDR3 comprises 16 residues. The V end was cut by 4 bases, the J end by 6 bases, with 21 bases between.

The chain joins TRBV5-1 to TRBJ2-2; D possibly matches TRBD1 or TRBD2 (6 bases each). Germline CDR1 SGHRS, CDR2 YFSETQ. The CDR3 spans 16 residues. Deletions cut 1 base from V and 0 bases from J, with 10 bases between. This CDR3 reads CASSLRGATNTGELFF. CDR3 DNA: TGCGCCAGCAGCTTGAGGGGGGCCACGAACACCGGGGAGCTGTTTTTT.

The rearrangement links TRBV15 to TRBJ1-1; D gene unclear. Germline CDR1 is LNHNV and CDR2 is YYDKDF (reference sequence). This CDR3 has 17 amino acids. Trimming stripped 0 bases from V and 1 base from J, with 15 bases between. The CDR3 bases are TGTGCCACCAGCAGAGAGGTCGGCTTCGCTTCGAACACTGAAGCTTTCTTT. Encoded protein: CATSREVGFASNTEAFF.

V and J are TRBV20-1 and TRBJ2-7, with TRBD1 matching 7 bases. Germline V gene lookup returns CDR1 DFQATT and CDR2 SNEGSKA (reference sequence). The length of the CDR3 is 12 residues. Trimming took 4 bases from V and 5 from J; bases not matched to a gene: 5. CDR3 in amino acids: CSATSTGNEQYF. Written as DNA, the CDR3 is TGCAGTGCTACTTCGACAGGGAACGAGCAGTACTTC.

This clonotype was recorded at least ten times. This chain connects TRBV12-3 or TRBV12-4 to TRBJ2-5; 11 positions agree with TRBD2. Trimming at V came to 2 bases and at J to 5 bases, leaving 4 bases not matched to a gene. The CDR3 consists of 15 residues. The CDR3 is CASSLLAGGPETQYF. CDR3 coding DNA: TGTGCCAGCAGTTTATTAGCGGGGGGGCCGGAGACCCAGTACTTC.